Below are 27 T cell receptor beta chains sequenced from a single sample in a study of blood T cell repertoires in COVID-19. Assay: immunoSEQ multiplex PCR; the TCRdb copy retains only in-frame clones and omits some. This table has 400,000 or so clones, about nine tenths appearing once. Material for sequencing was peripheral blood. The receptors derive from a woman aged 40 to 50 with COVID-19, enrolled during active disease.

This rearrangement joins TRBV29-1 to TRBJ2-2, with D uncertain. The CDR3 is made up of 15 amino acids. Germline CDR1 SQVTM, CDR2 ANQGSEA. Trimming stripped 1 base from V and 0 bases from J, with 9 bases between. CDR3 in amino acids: CSVEAPEANTGELFF. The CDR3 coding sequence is TGCAGCGTTGAAGCCCCAGAGGCGAACACCGGGGAGCTGTTTTTT.

The CDR3 DNA is TGTGCCAGTAGCCGGGGACTAGCGGGAGAGGTCCCGCTCGATACGCAGTATTTT. Amino acid sequence: CASSRGLAGEVPLDTQYF. The chain uses TRBV19 and TRBJ2-3; 14 bases match TRBD2. CDR3 length equals 18 residues. J was trimmed by 6 bases and V by 6 bases; bases with no gene match: 14. Germline loops: CDR1 LNHDA, CDR2 SQIVND (reference sequence).

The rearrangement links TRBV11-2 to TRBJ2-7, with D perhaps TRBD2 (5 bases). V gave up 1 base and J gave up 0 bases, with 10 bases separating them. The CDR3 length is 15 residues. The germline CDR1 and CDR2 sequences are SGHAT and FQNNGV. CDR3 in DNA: TGTGCCAGCAGCTTAGTTCAAGGGAGCTCCTACGAGCAGTACTTC. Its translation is CASSLVQGSSYEQYF.

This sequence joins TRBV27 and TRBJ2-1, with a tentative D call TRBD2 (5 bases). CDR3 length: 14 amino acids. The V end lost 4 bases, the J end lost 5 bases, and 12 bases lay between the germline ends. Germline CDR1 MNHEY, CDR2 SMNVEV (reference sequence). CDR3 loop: CASSSFSGDNEQFF. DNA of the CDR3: TGTGCCAGCAGTTCCTTCTCCGGGGACAATGAGCAGTTCTTC.

For the CDR3, the DNA is TGTGCCAGCAGCTTGGCCAGGGGGAATGAAAAACTGTTTTTT. It codes for CASSLARGNEKLFF. The gene calls are TRBV5-4 and TRBJ1-4, with 7 nucleotides matching TRBD1. Germline lookup yields CDR1 SGHNT and CDR2 YYREEE (reference sequence). V was pared by 0 bases and J by 5 bases, with 1 base of the junction left unmatched. The CDR3 is 14 amino acids. The variable domain in full, completed from reference TRBV5-4 and TRBJ1-4, reads ETGVTQSPTHLIKTRGQQVTLRCSSQSGHNTVSWYQQALGQGPQFIFQYYREEENGRGNFPPRFSGLQFPNYSSELNVNALELDDSALYLCASSLARGNEKLFFGSGTQLSVL.

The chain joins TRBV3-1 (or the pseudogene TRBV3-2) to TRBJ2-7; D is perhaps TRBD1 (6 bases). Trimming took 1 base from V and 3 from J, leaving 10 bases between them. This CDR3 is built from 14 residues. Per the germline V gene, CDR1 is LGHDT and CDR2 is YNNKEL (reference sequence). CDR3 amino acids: CASSQALGHYEQYF. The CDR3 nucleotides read TGTGCCAGCAGCCAAGCCCTGGGACACTACGAGCAGTACTTC.

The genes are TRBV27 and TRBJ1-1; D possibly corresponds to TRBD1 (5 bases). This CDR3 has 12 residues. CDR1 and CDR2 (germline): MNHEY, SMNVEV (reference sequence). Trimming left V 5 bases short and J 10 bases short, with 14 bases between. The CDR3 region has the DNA TGTGCCAGCAGTCTCCTGGGAGGGGTAGCTTTCTTT. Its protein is CASSLLGGVAFF.

As DNA, the CDR3 is TGTGCCAGCAGCGTTGGACTAGCGGCCTCCTACGAGCAGTACTTC. It is translated as CASSVGLAASYEQYF. The gene calls are TRBV9 and TRBJ2-7; 10 bases fit TRBD2. The length of the CDR3 is 15 residues. The V gene end was trimmed by 2 bases and the J gene end by 0 bases; junction bases not matched to a gene: 2. The germline CDR1 and CDR2 sequences are SGDLS and YYNGEE.

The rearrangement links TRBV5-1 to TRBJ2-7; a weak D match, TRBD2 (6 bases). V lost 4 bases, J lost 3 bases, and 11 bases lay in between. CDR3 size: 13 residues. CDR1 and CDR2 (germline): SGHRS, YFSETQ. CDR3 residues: CASSREKVYEQYF. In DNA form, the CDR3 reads TGCGCCAGCAGCCGGGAGAAGGTCTACGAGCAGTACTTC. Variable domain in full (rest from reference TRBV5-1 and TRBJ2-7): KAGVTQTPRYLIKTRGQQVTLSCSPISGHRSVSWYQQTPGQGLQFLFEYFSETQRNKGNFPGRFSGRQFSNSRSEMNVSTLELGDSALYLCASSREKVYEQYFGPGTRLTVT.

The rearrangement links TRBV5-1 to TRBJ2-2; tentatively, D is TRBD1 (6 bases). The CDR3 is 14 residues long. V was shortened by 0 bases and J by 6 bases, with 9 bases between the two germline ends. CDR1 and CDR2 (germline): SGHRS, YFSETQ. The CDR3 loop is CASSLVGGAGELFF. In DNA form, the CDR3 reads TGCGCCAGCAGCTTGGTAGGGGGAGCCGGGGAGCTGTTTTTT.

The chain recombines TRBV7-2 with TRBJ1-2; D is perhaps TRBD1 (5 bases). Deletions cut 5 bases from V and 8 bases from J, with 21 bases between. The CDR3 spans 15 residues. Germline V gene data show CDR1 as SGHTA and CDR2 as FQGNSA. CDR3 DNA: TGTGCCAGCAGCCCTAACCGGGGGTCTTTGAGGGGCTACACCTTC. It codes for CASSPNRGSLRGYTF.

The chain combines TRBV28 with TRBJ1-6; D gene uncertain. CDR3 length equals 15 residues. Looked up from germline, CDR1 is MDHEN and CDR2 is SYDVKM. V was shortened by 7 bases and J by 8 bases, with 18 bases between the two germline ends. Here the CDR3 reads CASTYREGRDSPLHF. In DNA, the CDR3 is TGTGCCAGCACCTATCGGGAGGGTAGGGATTCACCCCTCCACTTT.

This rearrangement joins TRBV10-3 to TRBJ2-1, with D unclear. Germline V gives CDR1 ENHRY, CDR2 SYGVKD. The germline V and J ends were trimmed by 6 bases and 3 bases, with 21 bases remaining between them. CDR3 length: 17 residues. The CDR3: CAISGWALEFGYNEQFF. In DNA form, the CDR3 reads TGTGCCATCAGCGGTTGGGCCTTAGAATTCGGCTACAATGAGCAGTTCTTC.

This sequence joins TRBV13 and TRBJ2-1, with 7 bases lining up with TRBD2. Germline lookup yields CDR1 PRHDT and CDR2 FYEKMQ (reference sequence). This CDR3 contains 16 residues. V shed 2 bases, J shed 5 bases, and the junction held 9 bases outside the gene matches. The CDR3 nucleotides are TGTGCCAGCAGCTTAAATGGTCGGGCGGGAGACAATGAGCAGTTCTTC. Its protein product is CASSLNGRAGDNEQFF. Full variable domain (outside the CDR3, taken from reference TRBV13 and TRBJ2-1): AAGVIQSPRHLIKEKRETATLKCYPIPRHDTVYWYQQGPGQDPQFLISFYEKMQSDKGSIPDRFSAQQFSDYHSELNMSSLELGDSALYFCASSLNGRAGDNEQFFGPGTRLTVL.

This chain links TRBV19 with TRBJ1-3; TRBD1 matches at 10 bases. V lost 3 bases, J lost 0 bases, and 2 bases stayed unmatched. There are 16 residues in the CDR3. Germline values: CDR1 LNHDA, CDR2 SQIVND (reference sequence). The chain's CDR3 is CASSIGTGDSGNTIYF. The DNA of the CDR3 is TGTGCCAGTAGTATCGGGACAGGGGACTCTGGAAACACCATATATTTT. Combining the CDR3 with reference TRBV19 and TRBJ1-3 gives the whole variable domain DGGITQSPKYLFRKEGQNVTLSCEQNLNHDAMYWYRQDPGQGLRLIYYSQIVNDFQKGDIAEGYSVSREKKESFPLTVTSAQKNPTAFYLCASSIGTGDSGNTIYFGEGSWLTVV.

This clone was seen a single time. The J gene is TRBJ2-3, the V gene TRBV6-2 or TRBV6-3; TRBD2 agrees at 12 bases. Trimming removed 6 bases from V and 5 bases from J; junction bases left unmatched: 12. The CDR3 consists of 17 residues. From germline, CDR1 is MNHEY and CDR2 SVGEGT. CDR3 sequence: CASSTGTSGLGGDTQYF. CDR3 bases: TGTGCCAGCAGCACCGGGACTAGCGGGCTTGGGGGAGATACGCAGTATTTT.

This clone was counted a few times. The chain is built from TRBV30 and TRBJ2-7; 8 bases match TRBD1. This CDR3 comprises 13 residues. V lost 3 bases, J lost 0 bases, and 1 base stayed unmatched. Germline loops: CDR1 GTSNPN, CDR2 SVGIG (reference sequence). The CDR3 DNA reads TGTGCCTGGAGCGGACAGGGCTCCTACGAGCAGTACTTC. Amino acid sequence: CAWSGQGSYEQYF.

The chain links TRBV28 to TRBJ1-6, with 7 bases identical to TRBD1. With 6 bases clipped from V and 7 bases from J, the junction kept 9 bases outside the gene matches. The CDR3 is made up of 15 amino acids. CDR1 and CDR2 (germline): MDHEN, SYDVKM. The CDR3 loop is CASSEPGQRNSPLHF. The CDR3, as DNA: TGTGCCAGCAGCGAACCGGGACAGAGGAATTCACCCCTCCACTTT.

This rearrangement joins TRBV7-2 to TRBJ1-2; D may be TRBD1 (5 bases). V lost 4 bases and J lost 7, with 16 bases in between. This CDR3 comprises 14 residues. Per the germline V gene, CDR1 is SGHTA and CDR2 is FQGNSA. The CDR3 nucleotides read TGTGCCAGCAGCTACCCCGGCAGGGTGGGTGGCTACACCTTC. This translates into CASSYPGRVGGYTF.

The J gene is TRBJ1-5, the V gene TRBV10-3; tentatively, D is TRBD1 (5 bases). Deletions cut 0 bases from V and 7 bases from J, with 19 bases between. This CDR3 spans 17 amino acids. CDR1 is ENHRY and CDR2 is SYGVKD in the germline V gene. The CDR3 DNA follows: TGTGCCATCAGTGAGTCGAACGGGGGGTATGGTGGACAGCCCCAGCATTTT. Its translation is CAISESNGGYGGQPQHF.

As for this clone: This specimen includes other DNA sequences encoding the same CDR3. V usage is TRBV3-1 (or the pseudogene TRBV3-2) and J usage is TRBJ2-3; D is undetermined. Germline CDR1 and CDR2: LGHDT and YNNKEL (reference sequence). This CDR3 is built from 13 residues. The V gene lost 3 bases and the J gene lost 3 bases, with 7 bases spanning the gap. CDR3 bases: TGTGCCAGCAGCCAGGGCGAAACAGATACGCAGTATTTT. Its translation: CASSQGETDTQYF.

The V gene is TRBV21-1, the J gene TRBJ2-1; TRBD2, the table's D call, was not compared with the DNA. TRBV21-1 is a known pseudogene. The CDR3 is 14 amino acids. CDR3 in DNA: TGTGCCAGCAGCAAAAGGCTAGCGGACAATGAGCAGTTCTTC. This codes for CASSKRLADNEQFF.

CDR3 bases: TGTGCCAGCAGCTTAGTGGTGGAGAGTGAAAAACTGTTTTTT. Its translation: CASSLVVESEKLFF. The chain recombines TRBV7-9 with TRBJ1-4, with D hard to call. Germline assignment: CDR1 SEHNR and CDR2 FQNEAQ (reference sequence). The CDR3 spans 14 residues. Trimming removed 1 base at V and 7 bases at J, with 10 bases between.

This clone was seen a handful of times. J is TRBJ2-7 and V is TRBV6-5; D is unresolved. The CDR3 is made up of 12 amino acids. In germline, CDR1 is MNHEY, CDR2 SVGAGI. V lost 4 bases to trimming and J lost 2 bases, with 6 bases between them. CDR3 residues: CASSFITYEQYF. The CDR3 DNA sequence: TGTGCCAGCAGTTTCATCACCTACGAGCAGTACTTC.

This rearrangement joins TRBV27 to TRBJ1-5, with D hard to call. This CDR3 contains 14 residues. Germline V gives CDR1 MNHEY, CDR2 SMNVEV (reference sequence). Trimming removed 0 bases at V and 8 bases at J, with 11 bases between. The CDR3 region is CASSLSEGREPQHF. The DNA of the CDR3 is TGTGCCAGCAGTTTATCGGAGGGTCGGGAGCCCCAGCATTTT.

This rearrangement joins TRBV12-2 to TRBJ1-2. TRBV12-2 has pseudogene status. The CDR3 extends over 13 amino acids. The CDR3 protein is CASRSRSHDRYTF. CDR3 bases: TGTGCAAGTCGCTCCCGGTCCCACGATCGCTACACCTTC.

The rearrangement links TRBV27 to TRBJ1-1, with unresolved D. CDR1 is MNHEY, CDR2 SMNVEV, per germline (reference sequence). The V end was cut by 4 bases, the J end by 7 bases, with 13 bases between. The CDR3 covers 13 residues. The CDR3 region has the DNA TGTGCCAGCAGTTCCCCTGCCCCTAATGAAGCTTTCTTT. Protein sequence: CASSSPAPNEAFF.